This T cell receptor beta chain emerged from a study of T-cell reconstitution after alpha-beta-depleted transplantation in children. Comment on this clonotype: As yet, its antigen is unknown.

The CDR3 runs 15 residues. V gave up 3 bases and J gave up 3 bases, with 14 bases separating them. Germline values: CDR1 MDHEN, CDR2 SYDVKM. Study results and caveats: Newly produced T cells mostly accounted for T-cell counts and diversity one year post-transplant. At day 60, the high TCRbeta diversity found in some patients originated from recipient T cells and thymic progenitors that had survived. Alpha-beta T cells present about two months after transplant were reported to originate from several hundred expanded graft clones.

The library targeted TCRbeta and was prepared with unique molecular identifiers. TCRdb reanalysed the PCR reads using MiXCR and keeps one entry per CDR3 protein. The sample carries hundreds of thousands of distinct CDR3 sequences, roughly 15% recorded once. The sequencing used PBMCs, mostly from graft donor cells, collected 360 days after TCRalphabeta/CD19-depleted stem cell transplant. This clonotype was obtained from a male patient between 2 and 9 years old who had a stem cell transplant for acute lymphoblastic leukemia, so the T cells may come from the graft donor. The chain combines TRBV28 with TRBJ1-1; D possibly corresponds to TRBD1 (5 bases). CDR3 loop: CASSLWQGSYTEAFF. In DNA form, the CDR3 reads TGTGCCAGCAGTTTGTGGCAGGGAAGTTACACTGAAGCTTTCTTT.